One and the same sample provided the 26 T cell receptor beta chains below, sequenced in a study of shared clonotypes between healthy human individuals (dated by TCRdb to the early 2020s). The library relied on the immunoSEQ multiplex PCR assay. The table comes from immuneACCESS by way of TCRdb, which keeps in-frame sequences with V and J called. Part of the clones is missing from these tables; in studies checked, under half for an unresolved V gene and the rest for unknown reasons. Within this sample are under 600,000 clones, with roughly 98% of them counted one time only. 0.3% to 0.35% of the sample is taken by the ten largest. CD8 naive samples consisted of CD45RO-negative cells that were positively selected for CCR7, yielding a CD45RA+CCR7+ population without TemRA cells. What was sequenced was naive CD8+ T cells sorted from blood. In the paper's terms, the cell subset or site label means: CD45RA+CCR7+. All receptors come from a man aged 25 to 40 in good health.

The genes are TRBV7-9 and TRBJ2-7, with D tentatively TRBD1 or TRBD2 (7 bases each). The CDR3 extends over 18 amino acids. V shed 4 bases and J shed 4 bases, with 26 bases lying between them. Germline V gives CDR1 SEHNR, CDR2 FQNEAQ (reference sequence). The CDR3 reads CASSSGTVFSGGLYEQYF. CDR3 in DNA: TGTGCCAGCAGCTCCGGGACAGTTTTCTCGGGGGGTTTATACGAGCAGTACTTC.

This chain joins TRBV4-1 and TRBJ1-2; D may be TRBD1 (5 bases). The V gene's germline CDR1 is MGHRA and CDR2 YSYEKL. CDR3 size: 15 residues. Trimming stripped 0 bases from V and 0 bases from J, with 8 bases between. CDR3 protein: CASSQDQGANYGYTF. The CDR3 nucleotides are TGCGCCAGCAGCCAAGATCAGGGAGCTAACTATGGCTACACCTTC.

The J gene is TRBJ1-3, the V gene TRBV15; TRBD1 matches 7 bases. J gave up 4 bases and V 3 bases, and 9 bases lay outside the gene matches. This CDR3 comprises 16 residues. Germline V CDR1 and CDR2: LNHNV, YYDKDF (reference sequence). The CDR3: CATSRTGSWSGNTIYF. CDR3 DNA: TGTGCCACCAGCAGGACAGGGAGTTGGTCAGGAAACACCATATATTTT.

The chain couples TRBV6-1 to TRBJ1-1; tentatively, D is TRBD1 (5 bases). CDR3 length: 17 residues. V lost 4 bases, J lost 0 bases, and 18 bases lay in between. CDR1 MNHNS and CDR2 SASEGT come from the germline V gene. CDR3 amino acids: CASSGIGAGHMNTEAFF. The CDR3 nucleotides read TGTGCCAGCAGTGGAATCGGGGCAGGGCACATGAACACTGAAGCTTTCTTT.

This chain links TRBV7-9 with TRBJ1-2; D not resolved. CDR1 and CDR2 from the germline V gene are SEHNR and FQNEAQ (reference sequence). The CDR3 has 17 amino acids. Deletions cut 2 bases from V and 7 bases from J, with 23 bases between. This CDR3 is CASSLLQTISVLGGYTF. In nucleotides, the CDR3 is TGTGCCAGCAGCTTATTACAGACCATCTCGGTGCTCGGTGGCTACACCTTC.

The chain joins TRBV19 to TRBJ1-2; possibly TRBD1 for D (5 bases). Germline loops: CDR1 LNHDA, CDR2 SQIVND (reference sequence). V gave up 3 bases and J gave up 2 bases, with 7 bases separating them. This CDR3 contains 13 residues. As DNA, the CDR3 is TGTGCCAGTAGTATTGAGGGGAACTATGGCTACACCTTC. Translation: CASSIEGNYGYTF.

This rearrangement joins TRBV9 to TRBJ2-5; D is perhaps TRBD2 (5 bases). The CDR3 has 14 amino acids. Germline V gene lookup returns CDR1 SGDLS and CDR2 YYNGEE. V was trimmed by 4 bases and J by 5 bases, leaving 15 bases between them. The CDR3 bases are TGTGCCAGCAGCCCCCCCGCGGAGCGGGAGACCCAGTACTTC. Translating gives CASSPPAERETQYF.

The rearrangement uses TRBV5-1 and TRBJ2-1; 14 nucleotides match TRBD2. The CDR3 is 16 amino acids. Per the germline V gene, CDR1 is SGHRS and CDR2 is YFSETQ. Trimming at V came to 7 bases and at J to 5 bases, leaving 8 bases not matched to a gene. CDR3 nucleotides: TGCGCCAGCTCCGCCGGGACTAGCGGGAGAGACAATGAGCAGTTCTTC. This codes for CASSAGTSGRDNEQFF.

V usage is TRBV14 and J usage is TRBJ2-5, with D possibly being TRBD1 (5 bases). This CDR3 is 13 amino acids long. V gave up 4 bases and J gave up 5 bases, with 11 bases separating them. Germline CDR1 and CDR2: SGHDN and FVKESK. The CDR3 region is CASSLAGMETQYF. CDR3 nucleotides: TGTGCCAGCAGCCTGGCAGGGATGGAGACCCAGTACTTC.

This clone was picked up one time. The genes are TRBV11-2 and TRBJ2-5; D may be TRBD2 (6 bases). There are 15 residues in the CDR3. The germline V and J ends were trimmed by 1 base and 2 bases, with 11 bases remaining between them. Germline-derived CDR1 and CDR2 are SGHAT and FQNNGV. The CDR3 DNA follows: TGTGCCAGCAGCTTAGCTGCTAGCGAACAAGAGACCCAGTACTTC. It translates to CASSLAASEQETQYF.

This clone has only one observation. The chain employs TRBV4-3 and TRBJ2-1; 14 nucleotides align to TRBD2. Trimming removed 0 bases from V and 14 bases from J; junction bases left unmatched: 6. This CDR3 has 15 amino acids. Germline V gives CDR1 LGHNA, CDR2 YSLEER. This CDR3 is CASSQDSGLAGVKFF. CDR3 DNA sequence: TGCGCCAGCAGCCAAGATTCGGGACTAGCGGGAGTTAAGTTCTTC.

The rearrangement joins TRBV27 to TRBJ2-7; 8 nucleotides match TRBD1. The CDR3 spans 14 residues. Germline V lookup: CDR1 MNHEY, CDR2 SMNVEV (reference sequence). V dropped 4 bases and J dropped 4; count of bases not matched to a gene: 6. CDR3 loop: CASSYKDRAYEQYF. As DNA, the CDR3 is TGTGCCAGCAGTTACAAGGACAGGGCTTACGAGCAGTACTTC.

This clone was seen a single time. The rearrangement links TRBV13 to TRBJ1-1; the match to TRBD1 covers 9 bases. Germline assignment: CDR1 PRHDT and CDR2 FYEKMQ (reference sequence). V dropped 5 bases and J dropped 3; count of bases not matched to a gene: 7. This CDR3 region has 15 residues. CDR3 region: CASSPEQGADTEAFF. The CDR3 DNA reads TGTGCCAGCAGCCCCGAACAGGGGGCGGACACTGAAGCTTTCTTT.

This chain links TRBV6-5 with TRBJ1-4; 7 bases are a match to TRBD1. With V trimmed by 6 bases and J by 3 bases, 4 bases remained unmatched. Germline V gives CDR1 MNHEY, CDR2 SVGAGI. The CDR3 has 14 residues. CDR3 amino acids: CASSWDSSNEKLFF. CDR3 coding DNA: TGTGCCAGCAGCTGGGACAGCTCTAATGAAAAACTGTTTTTT.

This chain connects TRBV25-1 to TRBJ1-2; D is uncertain. Deletions cut 4 bases from V and 2 bases from J, with 11 bases between. Germline CDR1 reads MGHDK; CDR2 reads SYGVNS. The length of the CDR3 is 14 residues. Written as DNA, the CDR3 is TGTGCCAGCAGTGGCCTCGGCAGGAACTATGGCTACACCTTC. Protein product: CASSGLGRNYGYTF.

In its sample, this clone was seen once. The rearrangement uses TRBV7-9 and TRBJ1-1, with D uncertain. The CDR3 has 13 amino acids. Germline lookup yields CDR1 SEHNR and CDR2 FQNEAQ (reference sequence). The V gene lost 6 bases and the J gene lost 0 bases, with 8 bases spanning the gap. CDR3 in DNA: TGTGCCAGCAGGGCGGAAATGAACACTGAAGCTTTCTTT. Protein product: CASRAEMNTEAFF.

V usage is TRBV7-9 and J usage is TRBJ1-1; D is perhaps TRBD1 (5 bases). This CDR3 is built from 11 residues. The V gene lost 8 bases and the J gene lost 8 bases, with 12 bases spanning the gap. CDR1 and CDR2 (germline): SEHNR, FQNEAQ (reference sequence). The CDR3 sequence: CASERGSEAFF. The CDR3 nucleotides read TGTGCCAGCGAGAGGGGCAGCGAAGCTTTCTTT.

V usage is TRBV5-1 and J usage is TRBJ1-1; 7 bases agree with TRBD1. CDR1 SGHRS and CDR2 YFSETQ come from the germline V gene. Trimming cost V 4 bases and J 1 base; bases outside gene matches: 4. The CDR3 covers 14 residues. CDR3 in amino acids: CASSANRGNTEAFF. The CDR3 bases are TGCGCCAGCAGCGCAAACAGGGGGAACACTGAAGCTTTCTTT.

The chain carries TRBV5-6 and TRBJ1-1, with D possibly matching TRBD1 (6 bases). The CDR3 is 19 residues long. Trimming took off 0 bases at V and 1 base at J, with 22 bases between the two ends. Germline loops: CDR1 SGHDT, CDR2 YYEEEE. This CDR3 is CASSLVGGHRVARNTEAFF. The CDR3 DNA is TGTGCCAGCAGCTTGGTAGGCGGTCACAGGGTAGCGAGGAACACTGAAGCTTTCTTT.

The V call is TRBV30, the J call TRBJ2-3; D not resolved. The V and J ends lost 0 bases and 3 bases respectively, with 7 bases between them. The CDR3 loop spans 13 amino acids. Germline V lookup: CDR1 GTSNPN, CDR2 SVGIG (reference sequence). CDR3 sequence (DNA): TGTGCCTGGAGTGTATCTGTAACAGATACGCAGTATTTT. This translates into CAWSVSVTDTQYF.

The CDR3 nucleotides read TGTGCCAGCAGCTTAGAGGCGGGTGGGGGCGTGGAGCTGTTTTTT. Its translation is CASSLEAGGGVELFF. V usage is TRBV7-6 and J usage is TRBJ2-2; D is perhaps TRBD1 (6 bases). This CDR3 spans 15 amino acids. Trimming took off 1 base at V and 10 bases at J, with 16 bases between the two ends. Per germline, CDR1 SGHVS and CDR2 FNYEAQ.

Concerning this clone: The sample contains more than one DNA sequence encoding this CDR3. The chain has TRBV5-1 and TRBJ2-7, with no clear D. The CDR3 has 13 amino acids. CDR1 SGHRS and CDR2 YFSETQ come from the germline V gene. The ends were cut back, 2 bases at V and 0 bases at J, with 6 bases in the middle. The CDR3 nucleotides read TGCGCCAGCAGCTTCGGCCGCTCCTACGAGCAGTACTTC. It encodes CASSFGRSYEQYF.

The V call is TRBV7-9, the J call TRBJ2-7, with D unresolved. The CDR3 loop spans 11 amino acids. V was pared by 5 bases and J by 2 bases, with 4 bases between. Germline-derived CDR1 and CDR2 are SEHNR and FQNEAQ (reference sequence). CDR3 DNA: TGTGCCAGCAGCCAAGCCTACGAGCAGTACTTC. Translation: CASSQAYEQYF.

Concerning this clone itself: Other DNA sequences of this sample code for an identical CDR3. V usage is TRBV5-1 and J usage is TRBJ2-2; 8 bases align to TRBD1. CDR3 length equals 15 residues. J was trimmed by 4 bases and V by 0 bases; bases with no gene match: 2. CDR1 is SGHRS and CDR2 is YFSETQ in the germline V gene. The CDR3 sequence: CASSLGQGSTGELFF. As DNA, the CDR3 is TGCGCCAGCAGCTTGGGACAGGGGAGCACCGGGGAGCTGTTTTTT.

This rearrangement joins TRBV7-9 to TRBJ2-4; 7 bases are shared with TRBD1. The CDR3 length is 16 residues. J was trimmed by 0 bases and V by 5 bases; bases with no gene match: 7. Germline values: CDR1 SEHNR, CDR2 FQNEAQ (reference sequence). The CDR3 reads CASSPGTALAKNIQYF. The CDR3 DNA reads TGTGCCAGCAGCCCAGGGACAGCTCTAGCCAAAAACATTCAGTACTTC.

This chain links TRBV7-7 with TRBJ2-5; D call uncertain. The germline gives CDR1 SSHAT, CDR2 FNYEAQ (reference sequence). The CDR3 runs to 10 residues. CDR3 in amino acids: CASGVETQYF. In nucleotides, the CDR3 is TGTGCTAGTGGGGTGGAGACCCAGTACTTC. The entire variable domain, with the rest obtained from reference TRBV7-7 and TRBJ2-5, is as follows: GAGVSQSPRYKVTKRGQDVTLRCDPISSHATLYWYQQALGQGPEFLTYFNYEAQPDKSGLPSDRFSAERPEGSISTLTIQRTEQRDSAMYRCASGVETQYFGPGTRLLVL.